This T cell receptor (beta chain) was identified during a study of monozygotic twins with inflammatory bowel disease. In eight separate reactions per sample, cDNA was generated. A template switching step added UMIs, each with a 6-nucleotide sample barcode. TCRdb re-called the 5' RACE reads and gives one entry per CDR3 protein, without DNA. The data show around 450,000 distinct CDR3 sequences, and the top ten clones hold 2% to 3%. The CDR3 is made up of 12 amino acids. Germline loops: CDR1 SGHDT, CDR2 YYEEEE. About this clonotype: Its matching antigen is unknown.

Study conclusions and caveats: Background noise in patient repertoires may stem from differing immunosuppressive treatments.

The TCR was taken from a human donor with ulcerative colitis or Crohn's disease, or a healthy co-twin of an affected twin (not recorded which). The rearrangement uses TRBV5-6 and TRBJ2-1; no DNA is available, so the TRBD1 call from TCRdb remains unchecked. Material for sequencing was blood. CDR3 residues: CASSLYGREQFF.